One sample yielded the 3 T cell receptor beta chains listed below, sequenced in a study of blood T cells in healthy people across ages. The second PCR ran roughly 6 to 11 cycles with a sample-barcoded 5' primer and J-beta primers. Each CDR3 protein is one row after TCRdb ran MiXCR on the 5' RACE reads. Among 600,000 to 1,000,000 distinct CDR3 sequences listed, 25% were seen once. The same data also contributed to another study, on T cells of mothers and their children.

Sequenced material: blood. The source of these receptors is a boy aged 5 to 17 in good health.

The V and J genes are TRBV29-1 and TRBJ1-2; TRBD1 matches 8 bases. V trimming: 6 bases; J trimming: 4 bases; junction bases outside the gene matches: 7. Germline V CDR1 and CDR2: SQVTM, ANQGSEA. The CDR3 sequence is 13 residues long. The CDR3: CSVATGGAYGYTF. The CDR3 DNA reads as TGCAGCGTCGCCACAGGGGGTGCCTATGGCTACACCTTC.

CDR3 protein: CASSQLNAGSTDTQYF. In DNA form, the CDR3 reads TGCGCCAGCAGCCAACTTAACGCAGGGTCCACAGATACGCAGTATTTT. The chain combines TRBV4-3 with TRBJ2-3; possibly TRBD1 for D (5 bases). The germline CDR1 and CDR2 sequences are LGHNA and YSLEER. This CDR3 contains 16 residues. The V gene lost 2 bases and the J gene lost 2 bases, with 14 bases spanning the gap.

This sequence joins TRBV9 and TRBJ1-2; weak D call: TRBD1 (6 bases). V lost 0 bases and J lost 4, with 7 bases in between. This CDR3 comprises 13 residues. Germline CDR1 SGDLS, CDR2 YYNGEE. CDR3 coding DNA: TGTGCCAGCAGCGTAGGAGGGGGCTATGGCTACACCTTC. It translates to CASSVGGGYGYTF.